The rows below give T cell receptor beta chains drawn from one sample of a study of T cells in Graves' hyperthyroidism and ophthalmopathy. Each CDR3 protein gets one entry after TCRdb re-called the multiplex PCR reads with MiXCR. The data show some 460,000 distinct CDR3 sequences, less than 20% seen once. The sequenced sample was blood. The receptors were gathered from a woman aged 18-29 years with Graves' hyperthyroidism. The CDR3 runs from the conserved cysteine through the conserved F or W. The order of the fields is D gene, clone size, V gene, J gene, CDR3 DNA, CDR3 protein. D genes are given only for firm matches. The size field is filled for only some rows; it gives once, few, many or a size class.

d_gene: TRBD2; abundance: many; v_gene: TRBV9; j_gene: TRBJ2-7; CDR3nt: TGTGCCAGCAGCCCTGGCGGGAGAGTCTACGAGCAGTACTTC; CDR3aa: CASSPGGRVYEQYF
d_gene: TRBD1; abundance: few; v_gene: TRBV6-2/TRBV6-3; j_gene: TRBJ2-7; CDR3nt: TGTGCCAGCAGGGACGGGACAGGGAATCCCTACGAGCAGTACTTC; CDR3aa: CASRDGTGNPYEQYF
d_gene: TRBD2; abundance: NA; v_gene: TRBV9; j_gene: TRBJ2-1; CDR3nt: TGTGCCAGCAGCCCAATCGCTAGCGGGATACATGAGCAGTTCTTC; CDR3aa: CASSPIASGIHEQFF
d_gene: TRBD1; abundance: few; v_gene: TRBV12-3/TRBV12-4; j_gene: TRBJ1-2; CDR3nt: TGTGCCAGCAGTTCCTCAATGTCGGGACAGGCGATCTATGGCTACACCTTC; CDR3aa: CASSSSMSGQAIYGYTF
d_gene: TRBD1; abundance: many; v_gene: TRBV7-3; j_gene: TRBJ1-1; CDR3nt: TGTGCCAGCAGCCAACGACAGGGGGACACTGAAGCTTTCTTT; CDR3aa: CASSQRQGDTEAFF
d_gene: NA; abundance: many; v_gene: TRBV2; j_gene: TRBJ2-6; CDR3nt: TGTGCCAGCAGTGAAGGCCCAGGTTCTGGGGCCAACGTCCTGACTTTC; CDR3aa: CASSEGPGSGANVLTF
d_gene: TRBD1; abundance: many; v_gene: TRBV5-1; j_gene: TRBJ2-1; CDR3nt: TGCGCCAGCAGCTGGACAGGGAAGGCCTACTACAATGAGCAGTTCTTC; CDR3aa: CASSWTGKAYYNEQFF
d_gene: TRBD1; abundance: NA; v_gene: TRBV7-9; j_gene: TRBJ2-7; CDR3nt: TGTGCCAGCAGCGAGACCGGGACAGACTACGAGCAGTACTTC; CDR3aa: CASSETGTDYEQYF
d_gene: TRBD1; abundance: many; v_gene: TRBV18; j_gene: TRBJ1-2; CDR3nt: TGTGCCAGCTCACCCGCGGTCGGGACAGATGGCTACACCTTC; CDR3aa: CASSPAVGTDGYTF
d_gene: TRBD1; abundance: NA; v_gene: TRBV19; j_gene: TRBJ1-2; CDR3nt: TGTGCCAGTACCCCTGGGGGGACAGAATTTTATGGCTACACCTTC; CDR3aa: CASTPGGTEFYGYTF
d_gene: NA; abundance: many; v_gene: TRBV20-1; j_gene: TRBJ1-1; CDR3nt: TGCAGTGCTAGACCCGGTTACCCCCGCGAAGCTTTCTTT; CDR3aa: CSARPGYPREAFF
d_gene: NA; abundance: few; v_gene: TRBV6-8; j_gene: TRBJ1-3; CDR3nt: TGTGCCAGCAGAAAGTCAGGAGATGGAAACACCATATATTTT; CDR3aa: CASRKSGDGNTIYF
d_gene: NA; abundance: NA; v_gene: TRBV12-5; j_gene: TRBJ1-2; CDR3nt: TGTGCTAGTGGCCGGGACACGACCTATGGCTACACCTTC; CDR3aa: CASGRDTTYGYTF
d_gene: TRBD1; abundance: few; v_gene: TRBV7-3; j_gene: TRBJ1-2; CDR3nt: TGTGCCAGCAGCTCTGGGACAGGCAGAGGCTACACCTTC; CDR3aa: CASSSGTGRGYTF
d_gene: NA; abundance: many; v_gene: TRBV7-9; j_gene: TRBJ2-5; CDR3nt: TGTGCCAGCAGTAACCCGCCTCCCCGTCGTCGGGAGACCCAGTACTTC; CDR3aa: CASSNPPPRRRETQYF
d_gene: TRBD1; abundance: NA; v_gene: TRBV9; j_gene: TRBJ1-2; CDR3nt: TGTGCCAGCAGCGTGGGGACAGGGTTTGGCTACACCTTC; CDR3aa: CASSVGTGFGYTF
d_gene: TRBD1; abundance: many; v_gene: TRBV28; j_gene: TRBJ2-7; CDR3nt: TGTGCCAGCAGTCCGACTTTCCCGAGACAGGGGGCGCGGGGCGAGCAGTACTTC; CDR3aa: CASSPTFPRQGARGEQYF
d_gene: TRBD2; abundance: few; v_gene: TRBV7-2; j_gene: TRBJ2-5; CDR3nt: TGTGCCAGCAGCTTGATGGCTAGCGGGGAGGGGGAGACCCAGTACTTC; CDR3aa: CASSLMASGEGETQYF
d_gene: NA; abundance: many; v_gene: TRBV28; j_gene: TRBJ2-3; CDR3nt: TGTGCCAGCAGTTCGCTCCTATTTCGGAGCACAGATACGCAGTATTTT; CDR3aa: CASSSLLFRSTDTQYF
d_gene: TRBD2; abundance: many; v_gene: TRBV11-2; j_gene: TRBJ2-1; CDR3nt: TGTGCCAGCAGGGGCGGGGGGGCATTCAGCTCCTACAATGAGCAGTTCTTC; CDR3aa: CASRGGGAFSSYNEQFF
d_gene: NA; abundance: NA; v_gene: TRBV7-9; j_gene: TRBJ2-4; CDR3nt: TGTGCCAGCAGCTTATCAGGGGTAGGGGGAGAATACTTC; CDR3aa: CASSLSGVGGEYF
d_gene: NA; abundance: many; v_gene: TRBV18; j_gene: TRBJ2-3; CDR3nt: TGTGCCAGCTCACCTCCCCGGGGCAAATCAGATACGCAGTATTTT; CDR3aa: CASSPPRGKSDTQYF
d_gene: NA; abundance: many; v_gene: TRBV20-1; j_gene: TRBJ2-7; CDR3nt: TGCAGTGCTGGGGAGGACTCCTACGAGCAGTACTTC; CDR3aa: CSAGEDSYEQYF
d_gene: NA; abundance: NA; v_gene: TRBV4-1; j_gene: TRBJ1-2; CDR3nt: TGCGCCAGCTCGGGACACCTTTTGGGTGGCTACACCTTC; CDR3aa: CASSGHLLGGYTF
d_gene: NA; abundance: many; v_gene: TRBV7-2; j_gene: TRBJ2-5; CDR3nt: TGTGCCAGCAGCTCCGTGAGGGTGTCGCTCGGCGAGACCCAGTACTTC; CDR3aa: CASSSVRVSLGETQYF
d_gene: NA; abundance: NA; v_gene: TRBV28; j_gene: TRBJ1-1; CDR3nt: TGTGGTACGCATAGGAACACTGAAGCTTTCTTT; CDR3aa: CGTHRNTEAFF
d_gene: NA; abundance: many; v_gene: TRBV5-1; j_gene: TRBJ1-5; CDR3nt: TGCGCCAGCAGCCACGAACGTGGTCAGCCCCAGCATTTT; CDR3aa: CASSHERGQPQHF
d_gene: TRBD1; abundance: many; v_gene: TRBV7-2; j_gene: TRBJ1-1; CDR3nt: TGTGCCAGCAGCCGGGGACAGAGGAACACTGAAGCTTTCTTT; CDR3aa: CASSRGQRNTEAFF
d_gene: TRBD1; abundance: many; v_gene: TRBV5-5; j_gene: TRBJ1-5; CDR3nt: TGTGCCAGCAGCTTAGGACAGGTATATCAGCCCCAGCATTTT; CDR3aa: CASSLGQVYQPQHF
d_gene: NA; abundance: NA; v_gene: TRBV6-5; j_gene: TRBJ2-1; CDR3nt: TGTGCCAGCAGTTTTCGGGGTGAGGGGGGAAATGAGCAGTTCTTC; CDR3aa: CASSFRGEGGNEQFF
d_gene: TRBD1; abundance: many; v_gene: TRBV29-1; j_gene: TRBJ2-5; CDR3nt: TGCAGCGTTAGACAGGGGGCTGAGACCCAGTACTTC; CDR3aa: CSVRQGAETQYF
d_gene: NA; abundance: few; v_gene: TRBV6-2/TRBV6-3; j_gene: TRBJ2-5; CDR3nt: TGTGCCAGCAGCCCCGGCGAAGGGGGGAAAGAGACCCAGTACTTC; CDR3aa: CASSPGEGGKETQYF
d_gene: NA; abundance: NA; v_gene: TRBV3-1; j_gene: TRBJ1-5; CDR3nt: TGTGCCAGCAGCCAGGGAGTGGTAAATCAGCCCCAGCATTTT; CDR3aa: CASSQGVVNQPQHF
d_gene: NA; abundance: few; v_gene: TRBV6-2/TRBV6-3; j_gene: TRBJ2-1; CDR3nt: TGTGCCAGCAGTTCCCTGACCGGGGCATACAATGAGCAGTTCTTC; CDR3aa: CASSSLTGAYNEQFF
d_gene: NA; abundance: many; v_gene: TRBV10-3; j_gene: TRBJ2-3; CDR3nt: TGTGCCATCAGTGAGGCTCGGGGGCGTCTCACAGATACGCAGTATTTT; CDR3aa: CAISEARGRLTDTQYF
d_gene: NA; abundance: few; v_gene: TRBV29-1; j_gene: TRBJ2-4; CDR3nt: TGCAGCGTTGACAGGGACTCCAAAAACATTCAGTACTTC; CDR3aa: CSVDRDSKNIQYF
d_gene: NA; abundance: few; v_gene: TRBV7-2; j_gene: TRBJ2-7; CDR3nt: TGTGCCAGCAGCCCTCCCGGCCGGGGGCGGGTTAGCAGCGAGCAGTACTTC; CDR3aa: CASSPPGRGRVSSEQYF
d_gene: TRBD1; abundance: many; v_gene: TRBV3-1; j_gene: TRBJ2-1; CDR3nt: TGTGCCAGCAGCCAGGACAGGGTCTCCTACAATGAGCAGTTCTTC; CDR3aa: CASSQDRVSYNEQFF
d_gene: NA; abundance: few; v_gene: TRBV13; j_gene: TRBJ2-7; CDR3nt: TGTGCCAGCAGCCAAATACAGGAAACCTACTACGAGCAGTACTTC; CDR3aa: CASSQIQETYYEQYF
d_gene: TRBD1; abundance: few; v_gene: TRBV13; j_gene: TRBJ2-7; CDR3nt: TGTGCCAGCAGTCCCCGGGACAGCCAGGACCTTAGGGAGCAGTACTTC; CDR3aa: CASSPRDSQDLREQYF
d_gene: NA; abundance: few; v_gene: TRBV7-2; j_gene: TRBJ2-1; CDR3nt: TGTGCCAGCAGCTTCCGGGGTTCCGGCAATGAGCAGTTCTTC; CDR3aa: CASSFRGSGNEQFF
d_gene: TRBD2; abundance: NA; v_gene: TRBV5-4; j_gene: TRBJ2-5; CDR3nt: TGTGCCAGCAGCCAACCGGGACTAGAGCGGGAGACCCAGTACTTC; CDR3aa: CASSQPGLERETQYF
d_gene: TRBD1; abundance: many; v_gene: TRBV20-1; j_gene: TRBJ1-5; CDR3nt: TGCAGTGCTAGAGAGACAGGGCGTGAAAGCAATCAGCCCCAGCATTTT; CDR3aa: CSARETGRESNQPQHF